The 13 T cell receptor beta chains listed next were all sequenced from one sample in a study of beta chain features in type 1 diabetes. All of the isolated RNA was reverse transcribed, so expressed TCRB transcripts were sequenced. Clones were read by immunoSEQ multiplex PCR, and TCRdb kept only the in-frame ones, dropping some. The sample gives some 500,000 clones, 10% to 12% of which show up once; 0.045% to 0.05% is in the top ten. The sequenced sample was naive CD4+ T cells from blood. The receptors derive from a woman aged 18-30 years in good health.

The chain employs TRBV5-4 and TRBJ1-6, with D unresolved. With 1 base removed from V and 3 bases from J, the gap between germline ends came to 5 bases. CDR1 SGHNT and CDR2 YYREEE come from the germline V gene (reference sequence). The CDR3 has 14 residues. This CDR3 is CASSLTNYNSPLHF. The DNA of the CDR3 is TGTGCCAGCAGCTTGACGAACTATAATTCACCCCTCCACTTT.

This clone was seen a few times. The V call is TRBV6-4, the J call TRBJ1-2; 8 positions match TRBD1. Germline CDR1 and CDR2: MRHNA and SNTAGT. The trim removed 0 bases at V and 4 bases at J, leaving 1 base unmatched. The CDR3 totals 14 residues. The chain's CDR3 is CASSDSDRGYGYTF. CDR3 DNA: TGTGCCAGCAGTGACTCCGACAGGGGCTATGGCTACACCTTC.

This clone turned up a few times. This rearrangement joins TRBV13 to TRBJ2-3, with 8 bases identical to TRBD2. V shed 1 base, J shed 2 bases, and the junction held 5 bases outside the gene matches. Germline V gene lookup returns CDR1 PRHDT and CDR2 FYEKMQ (reference sequence). The CDR3 spans 16 residues. CDR3 bases: TGTGCCAGCAGCTTAGAAGGACTAGCTTTCACAGATACGCAGTATTTT. Encoded protein: CASSLEGLAFTDTQYF.

This sequence joins TRBV25-1 and TRBJ1-2; 8 bases align to TRBD1. V lost 6 bases to trimming and J lost 2 bases; unmatched junction nucleotides: 5. Looked up from germline, CDR1 is MGHDK and CDR2 is SYGVNS. This CDR3 region has 14 residues. CDR3 sequence reads: CASRKQGGNYGYTF. For the CDR3, the DNA is TGTGCCAGCAGAAAACAGGGGGGAAACTATGGCTACACCTTC.

This clone appeared a few times. This chain joins TRBV4-1 and TRBJ2-3; 11 bases fit TRBD2. Germline V gives CDR1 MGHRA, CDR2 YSYEKL. This CDR3 has 15 residues. J was trimmed by 4 bases and V by 4 bases; bases with no gene match: 4. In DNA form, the CDR3 reads TGCGCCAGCAGCCGACTAGCGGGGCATTCAGATACGCAGTATTTT. It codes for CASSRLAGHSDTQYF.

This clone was seen more than once but under ten times. CDR3 amino acids: CAWTDRGWRNTEAFF. DNA for the CDR3: TGTGCCTGGACCGACAGGGGCTGGCGGAACACTGAAGCTTTCTTT. The V call is TRBV30, the J call TRBJ1-1; TRBD1 matches 8 bases. The length of the CDR3 is 15 residues. V was clipped by 4 bases and J by 1 base; unmatched bases: 8. The germline V gene has CDR1 GTSNPN and CDR2 SVGIG (reference sequence).

In this sample, this clone turned up a few times. The genes are TRBV5-4 and TRBJ1-1; no definite D call. The CDR3 length is 13 residues. CDR1 and CDR2 (germline): SGHNT, YYREEE (reference sequence). With 2 bases removed from V and 1 base from J, the gap between germline ends came to 6 bases. The DNA of the CDR3 is TGTGCCAGCAGCTTTGGCAGGAACACTGAAGCTTTCTTT. This translates into CASSFGRNTEAFF.

This clone was detected only a few times. The chain has TRBV5-1 and TRBJ2-5; tentatively, D is TRBD1 or TRBD2 (5 bases each). The germline gives CDR1 SGHRS, CDR2 YFSETQ. This CDR3 has 16 residues. Trimming removed 4 bases from V and 2 bases from J, with 18 bases in between. The CDR3 reads CASSRAGDPGQETQYF. The CDR3 DNA is TGCGCCAGCAGCAGGGCCGGGGACCCGGGGCAAGAGACCCAGTACTTC.

The chain joins TRBV9 to TRBJ1-6; D is perhaps TRBD1 (6 bases). This CDR3 has 15 amino acids. V dropped 4 bases and J dropped 7 bases, with 15 bases sitting between them. CDR1 SGDLS and CDR2 YYNGEE come from the germline V gene. The CDR3 DNA sequence: TGTGCCAGCAGCAAGGACAGTTTCGGGAATTCACCCCTCCACTTT. Translated, it gives CASSKDSFGNSPLHF.

The chain joins TRBV18 to TRBJ1-1; no reliable D call. V lost 2 bases and J lost 3, with 10 bases in between. CDR1 is KGHSH, CDR2 LQKENI, per germline. CDR3 length: 14 residues. This chain's CDR3 is CASSPTAEDTEAFF. The CDR3 DNA follows: TGTGCCAGCTCACCAACCGCAGAGGACACTGAAGCTTTCTTT. The whole variable domain, remainder taken from reference TRBV18 and TRBJ1-1, is NAGVMQNPRHLVRRRGQEARLRCSPMKGHSHVYWYRQLPEEGLKFMVYLQKENIIDESGMPKERFSAEFPKEGPSILRIQQVVRGDSAAYFCASSPTAEDTEAFFGQGTRLTVV.

This clone was observed a handful of times. The rearrangement uses TRBV6-6 and TRBJ2-3; the D call may be TRBD1 or TRBD2 (5 bases each). The CDR3 is made up of 15 amino acids. Trimming removed 2 bases at V and 6 bases at J, with 15 bases between. Germline V gives CDR1 MNHNY, CDR2 SVGAGI (reference sequence). The CDR3 sequence: CASSYRPLGVDTQYF. The CDR3 bases are TGTGCCAGCAGTTACCGTCCCCTGGGGGTGGATACGCAGTATTTT.

This rearrangement joins TRBV9 to TRBJ2-6; D is unresolved. The CDR3 is made up of 15 amino acids. The germline V gene has CDR1 SGDLS and CDR2 YYNGEE. Trimming took off 3 bases at V and 3 bases at J, with 10 bases between the two ends. The DNA for the CDR3 is TGTGCCAGCAGCGGACATGGGCTTGGGGCCAACGTCCTGACTTTC. Amino acids: CASSGHGLGANVLTF.

The sample holds a few counts of this clone. The chain couples TRBV5-1 to TRBJ1-2, with D hard to call. The germline V and J ends were trimmed by 4 bases and 0 bases, with 7 bases remaining between them. CDR1 SGHRS and CDR2 YFSETQ come from the germline V gene. CDR3 size: 13 residues. The CDR3 nucleotides are TGCGCCAGCAGCCCCCCCGCTAACTATGGCTACACCTTC. Translated, it gives CASSPPANYGYTF.